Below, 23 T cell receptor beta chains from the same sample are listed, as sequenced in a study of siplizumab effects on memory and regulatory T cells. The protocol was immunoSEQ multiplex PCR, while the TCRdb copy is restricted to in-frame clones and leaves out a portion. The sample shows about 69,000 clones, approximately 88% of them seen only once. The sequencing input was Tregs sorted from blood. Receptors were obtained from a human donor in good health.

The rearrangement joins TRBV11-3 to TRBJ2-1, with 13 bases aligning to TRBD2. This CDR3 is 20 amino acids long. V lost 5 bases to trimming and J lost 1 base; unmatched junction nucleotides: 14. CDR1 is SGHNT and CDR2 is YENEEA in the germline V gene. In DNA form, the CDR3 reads TGTGCCAGCAGCCCTTCCGGACTAGCGGGAGAAAGGAGATCCTACAATGAGCAGTTCTTC. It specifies CASSPSGLAGERRSYNEQFF.

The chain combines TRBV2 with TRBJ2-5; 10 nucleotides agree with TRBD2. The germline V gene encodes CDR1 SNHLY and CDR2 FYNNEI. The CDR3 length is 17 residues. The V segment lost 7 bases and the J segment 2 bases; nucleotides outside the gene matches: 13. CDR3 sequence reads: CASTLSRSGRGQETQYF. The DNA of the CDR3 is TGTGCCAGCACCCTCAGCCGGAGCGGGAGGGGTCAAGAGACCCAGTACTTC.

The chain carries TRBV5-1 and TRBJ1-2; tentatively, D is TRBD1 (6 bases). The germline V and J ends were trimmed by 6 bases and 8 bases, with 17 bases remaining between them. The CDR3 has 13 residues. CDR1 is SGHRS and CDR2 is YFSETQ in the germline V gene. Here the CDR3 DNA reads TGCGCCAGCACGGGGCAGGGGAGTTGGGGCTACACCTTC. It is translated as CASTGQGSWGYTF.

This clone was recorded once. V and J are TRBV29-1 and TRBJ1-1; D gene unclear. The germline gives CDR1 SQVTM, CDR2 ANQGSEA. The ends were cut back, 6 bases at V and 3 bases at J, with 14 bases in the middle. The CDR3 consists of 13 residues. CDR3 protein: CSVLRWRDTEAFF. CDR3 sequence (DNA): TGCAGCGTGCTCCGATGGCGGGACACTGAAGCTTTCTTT. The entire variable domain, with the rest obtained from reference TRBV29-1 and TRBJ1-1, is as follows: SAVISQKPSRDICQRGTSLTIQCQVDSQVTMMFWYRQQPGQSLTLIATANQGSEATYESGFVIDKFPISRPNLTFSTLTVSNMSPEDSSIYLCSVLRWRDTEAFFGQGTRLTVV.

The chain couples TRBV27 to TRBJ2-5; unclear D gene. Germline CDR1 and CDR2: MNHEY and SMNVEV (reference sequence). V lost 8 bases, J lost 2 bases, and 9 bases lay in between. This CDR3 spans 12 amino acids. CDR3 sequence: CASLPFQETQYF. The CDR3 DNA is TGTGCCAGCCTTCCTTTTCAAGAGACCCAGTACTTC.

Here the CDR3 reads CASSSGFRWETQYF. The CDR3 DNA reads as TGTGCCAGCAGTTCAGGGTTTCGGTGGGAGACCCAGTACTTC. The chain uses TRBV28 and TRBJ2-5, with D perhaps TRBD1 (5 bases). The CDR3 sequence is 14 residues long. V lost 4 bases to trimming and J lost 5 bases, with 14 bases between them. Germline CDR1 and CDR2: MDHEN and SYDVKM.

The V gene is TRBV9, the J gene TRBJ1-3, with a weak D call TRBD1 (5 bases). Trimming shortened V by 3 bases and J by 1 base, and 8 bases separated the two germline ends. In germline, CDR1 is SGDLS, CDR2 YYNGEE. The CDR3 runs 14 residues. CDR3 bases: TGTGCCAGCAGCGAGGGGTGGTCTGGAAACACCATATATTTT. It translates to CASSEGWSGNTIYF.

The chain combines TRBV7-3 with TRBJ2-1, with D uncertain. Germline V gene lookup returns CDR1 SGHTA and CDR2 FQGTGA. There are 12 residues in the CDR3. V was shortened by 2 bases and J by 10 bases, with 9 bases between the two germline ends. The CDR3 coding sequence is TGTGCCAGCAGCTTACCCTCAGCGGAGCAGTTCTTC. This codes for CASSLPSAEQFF. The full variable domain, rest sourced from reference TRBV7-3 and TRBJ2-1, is GAGVSQTPSNKVTEKGKYVELRCDPISGHTALYWYRQSLGQGPEFLIYFQGTGAADDSGLPNDRFFAVRPEGSVSTLKIQRTERGDSAVYLCASSLPSAEQFFGPGTRLTVL.

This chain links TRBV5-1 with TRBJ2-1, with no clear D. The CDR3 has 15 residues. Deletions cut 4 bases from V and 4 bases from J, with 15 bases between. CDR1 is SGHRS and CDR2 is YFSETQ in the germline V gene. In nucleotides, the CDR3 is TGCGCCAGCAGCACAACTACCTTGGGGTACAATGAGCAGTTCTTC. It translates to CASSTTTLGYNEQFF.

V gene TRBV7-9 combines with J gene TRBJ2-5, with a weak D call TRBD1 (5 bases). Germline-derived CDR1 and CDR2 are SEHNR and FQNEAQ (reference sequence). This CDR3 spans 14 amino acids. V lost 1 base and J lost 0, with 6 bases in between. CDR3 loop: CASSLVGHQETQYF. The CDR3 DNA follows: TGTGCCAGCAGCTTAGTGGGGCACCAAGAGACCCAGTACTTC.

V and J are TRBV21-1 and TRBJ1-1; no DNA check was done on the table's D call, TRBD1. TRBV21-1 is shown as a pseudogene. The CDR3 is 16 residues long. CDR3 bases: TGTGCCAGCAGCGGATCGACAGGGGGTTGGAACACTGAAGCTTTCTTT. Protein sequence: CASSGSTGGWNTEAFF.

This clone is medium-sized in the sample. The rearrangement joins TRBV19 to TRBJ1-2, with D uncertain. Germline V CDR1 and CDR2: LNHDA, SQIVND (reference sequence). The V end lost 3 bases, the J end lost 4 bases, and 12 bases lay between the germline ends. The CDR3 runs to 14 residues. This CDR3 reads CASSMTGMVYGYTF. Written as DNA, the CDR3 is TGTGCCAGTAGTATGACCGGGATGGTCTATGGCTACACCTTC.

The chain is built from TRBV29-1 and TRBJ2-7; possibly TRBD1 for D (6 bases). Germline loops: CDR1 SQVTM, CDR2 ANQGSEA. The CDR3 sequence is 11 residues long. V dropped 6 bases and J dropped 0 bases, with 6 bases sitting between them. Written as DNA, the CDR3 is TGCAGCGTACAGGGCTCCTACGAGCAGTACTTC. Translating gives CSVQGSYEQYF.

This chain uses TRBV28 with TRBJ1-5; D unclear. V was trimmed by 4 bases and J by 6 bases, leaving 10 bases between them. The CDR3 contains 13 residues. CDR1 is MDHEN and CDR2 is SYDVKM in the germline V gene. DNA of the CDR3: TGTGCCAGCAGTTACCCCGGCACTCAGCCCCAGCATTTT. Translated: CASSYPGTQPQHF.

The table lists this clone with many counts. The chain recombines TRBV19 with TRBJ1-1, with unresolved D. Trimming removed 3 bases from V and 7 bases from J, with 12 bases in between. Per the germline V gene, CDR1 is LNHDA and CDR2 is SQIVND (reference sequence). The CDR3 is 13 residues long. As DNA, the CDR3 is TGTGCCAGTAGTATTTCTGGGTCGGGTGAAGCTTTCTTT. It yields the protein CASSISGSGEAFF.

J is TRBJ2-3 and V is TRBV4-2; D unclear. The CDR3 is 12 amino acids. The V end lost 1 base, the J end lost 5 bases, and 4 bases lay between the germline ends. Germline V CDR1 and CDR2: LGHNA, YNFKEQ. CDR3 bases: TGTGCCAGCAGCCAAGGCGGAGATACGCAGTATTTT. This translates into CASSQGGDTQYF.

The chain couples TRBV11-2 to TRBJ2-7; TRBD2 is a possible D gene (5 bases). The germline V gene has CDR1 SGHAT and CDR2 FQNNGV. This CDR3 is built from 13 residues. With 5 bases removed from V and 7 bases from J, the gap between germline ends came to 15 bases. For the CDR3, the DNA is TGTGCCAGCAGCCCACAGCCAACGGGGGAGCAGTACTTC. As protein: CASSPQPTGEQYF.

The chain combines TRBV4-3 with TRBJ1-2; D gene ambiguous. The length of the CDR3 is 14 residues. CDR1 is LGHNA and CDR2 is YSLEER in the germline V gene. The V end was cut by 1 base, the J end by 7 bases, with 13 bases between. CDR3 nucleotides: TGCGCCAGCAGCCAAGGACACGGGCGGGGTGGCTACACCTTC. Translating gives CASSQGHGRGGYTF.

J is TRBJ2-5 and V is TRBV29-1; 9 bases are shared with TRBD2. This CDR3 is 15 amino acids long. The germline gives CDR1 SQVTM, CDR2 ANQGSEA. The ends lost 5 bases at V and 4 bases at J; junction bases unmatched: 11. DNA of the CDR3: TGCAGCGTTCGGAAGGCGGGAGGGCCCCGAGAGACCCAGTACTTC. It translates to CSVRKAGGPRETQYF.

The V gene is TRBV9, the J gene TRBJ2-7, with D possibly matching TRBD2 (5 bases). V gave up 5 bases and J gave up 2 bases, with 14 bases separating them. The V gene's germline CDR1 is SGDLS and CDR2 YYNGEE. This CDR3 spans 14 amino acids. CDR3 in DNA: TGTGCCAGCAGTCCAAGCGGATTTCCCTACGAGCAGTACTTC. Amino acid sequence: CASSPSGFPYEQYF.

Here the CDR3 DNA reads TGCAGTGCTAGTCGGGATCATGAGCAGTTCTTC. This gives the protein CSASRDHEQFF. V usage is TRBV20-1 and J usage is TRBJ2-1; D may be TRBD2 (5 bases). Germline V CDR1 and CDR2: DFQATT, SNEGSKA (reference sequence). V was pared by 3 bases and J by 8 bases, with 8 bases between. The CDR3 is 11 amino acids.

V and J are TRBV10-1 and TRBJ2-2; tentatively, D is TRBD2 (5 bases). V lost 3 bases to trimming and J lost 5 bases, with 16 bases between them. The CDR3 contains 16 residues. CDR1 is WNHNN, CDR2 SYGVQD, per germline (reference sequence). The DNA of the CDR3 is TGCGCCAGCAGTGAATCCGGGAAAGATCTTACCGGGGAGCTGTTTTTT. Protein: CASSESGKDLTGELFF.

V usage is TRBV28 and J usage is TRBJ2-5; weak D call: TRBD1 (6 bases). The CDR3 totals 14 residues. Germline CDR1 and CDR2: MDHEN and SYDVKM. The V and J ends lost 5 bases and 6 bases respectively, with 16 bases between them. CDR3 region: CASSPLDRWQTQYF. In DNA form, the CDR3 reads TGTGCCAGCAGTCCACTCGACAGGTGGCAGACCCAGTACTTC. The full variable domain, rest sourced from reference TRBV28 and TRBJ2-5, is DVKVTQSSRYLVKRTGEKVFLECVQDMDHENMFWYRQDPGLGLRLIYFSYDVKMKEKGDIPEGYSVSREKKERFSLILESASTNQTSMYLCASSPLDRWQTQYFGPGTRLLVL.